Below, 15 T cell receptor beta chains from the same sample are listed, as sequenced in a study of regulatory T cells in long-lasting Graves disease (TCRdb year 2021). Explained via the paper, the time point label denotes: persistent/refractory GD, antithyroid drugs over 5 years with positive TRAb. RNA was extracted from PBMCs in TRIzol for both TCR sequencing and RNA sequencing. The protocol used for the library was multiplex PCR. Sequencing was performed on an Illumina HiSeq 4000. TCR beta libraries were built with iRepertoire HTBI primers and Arm-PCR amplification of CDR3 regions. TCRdb took the public reads, trimmed them with fastp at Q25, ran MiXCR for clone calling and kept in-frame beta chains. Every distinct CDR3 protein forms one entry, paired with its most common genes and DNA. The sample profile shows roughly 490,000 distinct CDR3 sequences; roughly 23% of them were found once. Around 14% of the sample belongs to the ten largest clones.

The source material was peripheral blood mononuclear cells (PBMCs), sampled when the disease was refractory, from a patient treated with antithyroid drugs. The source of these receptors is a female donor with Graves disease.

This clonotype was seen ten or more times. The chain uses TRBV11-2 and TRBJ1-6; D perhaps matches TRBD1 (6 bases). V shed 0 bases and J shed 8 bases, with 14 bases lying between them. Germline V lookup: CDR1 SGHAT, CDR2 FQNNGV. This CDR3 comprises 16 residues. CDR3 amino acids: CASSLERGSMDSPLHF. The DNA for the CDR3 is TGTGCCAGCAGCTTAGAGAGGGGGAGCATGGATTCACCCCTCCACTTT.

To note about this clonotype: A much larger clone lies one base from this, so it may be a read error. The chain couples TRBV24-1 to TRBJ2-7; 9 positions agree with TRBD1. This CDR3 has 15 amino acids. Losses at the gene ends were 6 bases for V and 6 bases for J; bases not matched to a gene: 11. CDR1 KGHDR and CDR2 SFDVKD come from the germline V gene. The CDR3 nucleotides are TGTGCCACCAGTTCAATCGGGACAGGGATGAGCGAGCAGTACTTC. Translation gives CATSSIGTGMSEQYF.

This clonotype appeared many times. The chain employs TRBV7-2 and TRBJ2-7; 9 nucleotides agree with TRBD2. V shed 1 base, J shed 3 bases, and the junction held 4 bases outside the gene matches. Germline V gene lookup returns CDR1 SGHTA and CDR2 FQGNSA. The CDR3 is 15 amino acids. DNA for the CDR3: TGTGCCAGCAGCTTAGTAGCGGGGGCCCACTACGAGCAGTACTTC. Protein: CASSLVAGAHYEQYF.

This clonotype was recorded many times. The CDR3 region is CASSPSNRGTEAFF. For the CDR3, the DNA is TGTGCCAGCAGCCCTTCTAACAGGGGCACTGAAGCTTTCTTT. The V and J genes are TRBV12-3 or TRBV12-4 and TRBJ1-1; 7 positions agree with TRBD1. CDR3 length equals 14 residues. V lost 6 bases to trimming and J lost 4 bases; unmatched junction nucleotides: 8.

On this clonotype: A much bigger clone sits one base away, suggesting this may be a read error. The CDR3 ends on some other residue instead of the conserved phenylalanine or tryptophan, so this is likely a read error. This chain connects TRBV11-1 to TRBJ1-2; possibly TRBD1 for D (5 bases). Between the trimmed V and J ends, which lost 5 bases and 8 bases, there was a span of 18 bases. Germline V gene sequence: CDR1 SGHAT, CDR2 FQDESV (reference sequence). The CDR3 is 14 amino acids. CDR3 residues: CASSERRQGRGYTS. The DNA for the CDR3 is TGTGCCAGCAGCGAGAGGCGTCAGGGTAGGGGCTACACCTCC.

As for this clonotype: A much larger clone differs from this one at a single base, so this may be a read error. The chain carries TRBV5-1 and TRBJ1-1; no clear D. The V gene lost 5 bases and the J gene lost 7 bases, with 15 bases spanning the gap. Per germline, CDR1 SGHRS and CDR2 YFSETQ. This CDR3 is built from 13 residues. The CDR3: CASRTFEGSEAFF. The CDR3 bases are TGCGCCAGCAGGACATTTGAAGGAAGTGAAGCTTTCTTT.

The J gene is TRBJ1-5, the V gene TRBV20-1; D is undetermined. The CDR3 consists of 13 residues. CDR1 and CDR2 (germline): DFQATT, SNEGSKA (reference sequence). V lost 5 bases, J lost 4 bases, and 12 bases lay in between. The CDR3 region is CSASDAWNQPQHF. For the CDR3, the DNA is TGCAGTGCTTCGGACGCATGGAATCAGCCCCAGCATTTT.

This clonotype was detected only a few times. The gene calls are TRBV10-2 and TRBJ1-4; D uncertain. There are 15 residues in the CDR3. Trimming took off 5 bases at V and 5 bases at J, with 15 bases between the two ends. Germline V gives CDR1 WSHSY, CDR2 SAAADI. The CDR3 coding sequence is TGCGCCAGCAGTCGAGGGTTGGGGATCAATGAAAAACTGTTTTTT. Translation gives CASSRGLGINEKLFF.

This clonotype was observed at least ten times. In DNA, the CDR3 is TGTGCCAGTTCTAAAGTAGGTAACACTGAAGCTTTCTTT. Its translation: CASSKVGNTEAFF. The chain recombines TRBV12-3 or TRBV12-4 with TRBJ1-1, with unresolved D. Trimming cost V 9 bases and J 2 bases, with 13 bases left between them. This CDR3 is built from 13 residues.

This clonotype was seen repeatedly, ten times or more. This chain uses TRBV11-2 with TRBJ2-5, with TRBD2 identical over 7 bases. This CDR3 is built from 16 residues. The ends lost 0 bases at V and 7 bases at J; junction bases unmatched: 11. CDR1 and CDR2 (germline): SGHAT, FQNNGV. The CDR3 bases are TGTGCCAGCAGCTTAGATCGACTAGCCGGGGTCGGGACCCAGTACTTC. Its protein product is CASSLDRLAGVGTQYF.

This clonotype was picked up many times. The chain uses TRBV25-1 and TRBJ1-2; D remains unclear. The CDR3 has 13 amino acids. Germline CDR1 reads MGHDK; CDR2 reads SYGVNS. V was clipped by 6 bases and J by 3 bases, with 11 bases between them. The CDR3 coding sequence is TGTGCCAGCAGCGGTGGTAGGGACTATGGCTACACCTTC. This codes for CASSGGRDYGYTF.

This clonotype showed up many times. The gene calls are TRBV20-1 and TRBJ2-2; a possible D gene is TRBD2 (5 bases). Trimming removed 3 bases from V and 3 bases from J, with 14 bases in between. Germline assignment: CDR1 DFQATT and CDR2 SNEGSKA (reference sequence). This CDR3 spans 15 amino acids. CDR3 sequence: CSASQELGDTGELFF. Written as DNA, the CDR3 is TGCAGTGCTAGTCAAGAACTCGGGGACACCGGGGAGCTGTTTTTT.

This clonotype was seen repeatedly, ten times or more. The chain carries TRBV6-1 and TRBJ2-7; 10 positions match TRBD2. The CDR3 runs 12 residues. With V trimmed by 4 bases and J by 12 bases, 6 bases remained unmatched. Germline-derived CDR1 and CDR2 are MNHNS and SASEGT. CDR3 amino acids: CASSGTSGSGYF. Written as DNA, the CDR3 is TGTGCCAGCAGTGGGACTAGCGGATCTGGGTACTTC.

This clonotype has ten or more counts. V usage is TRBV9 and J usage is TRBJ1-2, with D possibly being TRBD1 (5 bases). Trimming shortened V by 4 bases and J by 3 bases, and 16 bases separated the two germline ends. Germline CDR1 SGDLS, CDR2 YYNGEE. This CDR3 contains 15 residues. The CDR3 nucleotides read TGTGCCAGCAGCATAGACCCCAGGGAGGACTATGGCTACACCTTC. It is translated as CASSIDPREDYGYTF. Full variable domain (outside the CDR3, taken from reference TRBV9 and TRBJ1-2): DSGVTQTPKHLITATGQRVTLRCSPRSGDLSVYWYQQSLDQGLQFLIQYYNGEERAKGNILERFSAQQFPDLHSELNLSSLELGDSALYFCASSIDPREDYGYTFGSGTRLTVV.

This clonotype turned up a few times. The V gene is TRBV15, the J gene TRBJ2-7; D is ambiguous. V was pared by 1 base and J by 7 bases, with 17 bases between. The length of the CDR3 is 15 residues. Germline V gives CDR1 LNHNV, CDR2 YYDKDF (reference sequence). This CDR3 is CATSRGSLPLVEQYF. CDR3 bases: TGTGCCACCAGCAGAGGCTCCCTACCCCTGGTGGAGCAGTACTTC.